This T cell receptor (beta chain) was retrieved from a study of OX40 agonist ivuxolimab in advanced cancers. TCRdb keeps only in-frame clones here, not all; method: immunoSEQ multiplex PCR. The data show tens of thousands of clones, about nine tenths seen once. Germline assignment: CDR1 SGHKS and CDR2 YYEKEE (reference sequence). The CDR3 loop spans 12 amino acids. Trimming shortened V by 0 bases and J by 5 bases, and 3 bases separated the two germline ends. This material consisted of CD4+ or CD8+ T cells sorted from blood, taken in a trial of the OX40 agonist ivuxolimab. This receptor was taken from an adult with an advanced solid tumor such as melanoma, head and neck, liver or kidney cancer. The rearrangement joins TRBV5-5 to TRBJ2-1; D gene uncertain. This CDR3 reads CASSLADNEQFF. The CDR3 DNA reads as TGTGCCAGCAGCTTGGCAGACAATGAGCAGTTCTTC.